This TCR beta chain originates from a study of blood T cell repertoires in COVID-19. In the study overall: Acute and convalescent COVID-19 samples came from the United States, Italy and Spain. PBMCs, B-cell-depleted T cells, or T cells were the source of the cDNA or gDNA that made up the material.

In the source study's methods: Researchers report that nucleated cell counts were estimated from reference gene primer amplification. Sequencing was performed with immunoSEQ multiplex PCR; in TCRdb, only in-frame clones are kept and a portion is missing. V and J calls and clone size come straight from that table; D and trimming were deduced from the DNA. The sample lists over 200,000 clones; around 75% were seen once. The receptor's source is a human donor in a cohort sampled during active COVID-19. What was sequenced was peripheral blood.

Here the CDR3 reads CASSLGRSNTEAFF. The CDR3 DNA is TGTGCCAGCAGCTTGGGCAGATCGAACACTGAAGCTTTCTTT. The chain combines TRBV5-4 with TRBJ1-1; unclear D gene. CDR3 length: 14 residues. Per germline, CDR1 SGHNT and CDR2 YYREEE (reference sequence). V lost 0 bases and J 1 base, leaving 7 bases between the germline ends.